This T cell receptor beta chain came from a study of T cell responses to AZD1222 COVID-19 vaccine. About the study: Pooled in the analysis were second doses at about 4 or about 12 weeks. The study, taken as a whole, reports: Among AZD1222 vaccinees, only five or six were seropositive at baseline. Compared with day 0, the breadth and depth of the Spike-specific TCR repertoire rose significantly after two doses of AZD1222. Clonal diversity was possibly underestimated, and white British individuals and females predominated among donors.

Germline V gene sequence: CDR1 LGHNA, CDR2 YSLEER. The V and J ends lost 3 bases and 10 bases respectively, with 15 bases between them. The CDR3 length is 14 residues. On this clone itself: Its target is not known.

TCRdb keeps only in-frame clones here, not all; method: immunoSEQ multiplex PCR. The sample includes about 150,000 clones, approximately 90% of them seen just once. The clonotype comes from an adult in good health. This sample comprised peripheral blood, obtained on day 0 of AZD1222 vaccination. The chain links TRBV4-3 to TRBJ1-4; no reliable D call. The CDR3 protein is CASSQRSTAGKLFF. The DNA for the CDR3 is TGCGCCAGCAGCCAGAGATCAACAGCTGGAAAACTGTTTTTT.